The 23 T cell receptor beta chains below all came from one sample that was sequenced in a study of regulatory T cells in long-lasting Graves disease (dated by TCRdb to the early 2020s). The sample's time point, from its label and the paper: newly diagnosed GD, antithyroid drugs for less than 3 months. For both TCR sequencing and RNA sequencing, RNA was extracted from PBMCs using TRIzol. Library method: multiplex PCR. TCRdb shows the sequencer as Illumina HiSeq 4000. CDR3 regions were amplified by Arm-PCR with iRepertoire HTBI primers to construct TCR beta libraries. TCRdb reanalyzed the raw reads on its own, using fastp at Q25 for trimming and MiXCR for clone calling, and kept in-frame beta chains. Each entry merges the rows of one CDR3 protein and shows their most common DNA and genes. The sample table shows some 560,000 distinct CDR3 sequences, and about 16% are seen once. The ten top clones hold roughly 25% of the sample.

The sample also formed part of further work on T cells in Graves' hyperthyroidism and ophthalmopathy.

The source material was peripheral blood mononuclear cells (PBMCs), sampled at new diagnosis, from a patient treated with antithyroid drugs. Receptor source: a woman aged 40-65 years with Graves disease. Donor details come from another sample of the same person, matched by shared clones.

This clonotype came up a few times. This chain links TRBV19 with TRBJ1-5; perhaps TRBD1 as D (6 bases). The germline V gene has CDR1 LNHDA and CDR2 SQIVND (reference sequence). V lost 8 bases and J 0 bases, leaving 14 bases between the germline ends. The CDR3 sequence is 15 residues long. As DNA, the CDR3 is TGTGCCAGTGCCGAACAGGGACATAGCAATCAGCCCCAGCATTTT. Its protein is CASAEQGHSNQPQHF.

The chain uses TRBV19 and TRBJ2-1; 11 nucleotides align to TRBD2. This CDR3 is built from 12 residues. The junction had 2 bases not matched to a gene; V was cut back by 4 bases and J by 12 bases. Germline CDR1 and CDR2: LNHDA and SQIVND (reference sequence). CDR3 region: CASSTLAGVQFF. DNA of the CDR3: TGTGCCAGTAGTACACTAGCGGGGGTGCAGTTCTTC.

V usage is TRBV5-6 and J usage is TRBJ1-2, with D unclear. V lost 0 bases, J lost 6 bases, and 6 bases lay in between. Per germline, CDR1 SGHDT and CDR2 YYEEEE. The CDR3 has 12 residues. The CDR3 DNA follows: TGTGCCAGCAGCTTGGGATCCGATGGCTACACCTTC. Its protein is CASSLGSDGYTF. The full variable domain, with the rest looked up from reference TRBV5-6 and TRBJ1-2, is DAGVTQSPTHLIKTRGQQVTLRCSPKSGHDTVSWYQQALGQGPQFIFQYYEEEERQRGNFPDRFSGHQFPNYSSELNVNALLLGDSALYLCASSLGSDGYTFGSGTRLTVV.

This clonotype was recorded at least ten times. The rearrangement links TRBV20-1 to TRBJ1-1; TRBD1 aligns across 11 bases. The CDR3 is made up of 18 amino acids. Germline V gives CDR1 DFQATT, CDR2 SNEGSKA (reference sequence). V dropped 0 bases and J dropped 1; count of bases not matched to a gene: 10. CDR3 sequence (DNA): TGCAGTGCTAGAGATTCGTCGGGACAGGGGGTTGCGAACACTGAAGCTTTCTTT. Protein: CSARDSSGQGVANTEAFF.

The V call is TRBV5-1, the J call TRBJ2-2, with no clear D. CDR3 length equals 12 residues. CDR1 is SGHRS, CDR2 YFSETQ, per germline. The V end lost 5 bases, the J end lost 7 bases, and 9 bases lay between the germline ends. As DNA, the CDR3 is TGCGCCAGCAGTTTCCCCGGCGGGGAGCTGTTTTTT. Its protein is CASSFPGGELFF.

The table lists this clonotype with many counts. V gene TRBV13 combines with J gene TRBJ2-2; D is possibly TRBD1 or TRBD2 (6 bases each). Germline CDR1 and CDR2: PRHDT and FYEKMQ (reference sequence). Deletions cut 7 bases from V and 7 bases from J, with 10 bases between. The CDR3 covers 12 residues. The CDR3, as DNA: TGTGCCAGCAAAGGGGGGATCGGGGAGCTGTTTTTT. It yields the protein CASKGGIGELFF.

Only a few counts were recorded for this clonotype. The chain has TRBV25-1 and TRBJ2-1; the D gene is possibly TRBD2 (7 bases). V was clipped by 1 base and J by 1 base, with 17 bases between them. This CDR3 region has 18 residues. The germline V gene encodes CDR1 MGHDK and CDR2 SYGVNS. CDR3 sequence reads: CASSESRGSGPSYNEQFF. The CDR3 DNA reads as TGTGCCAGCAGTGAATCCAGGGGTAGCGGGCCTTCCTACAATGAGCAGTTCTTC.

This clonotype was seen many times. The V and J genes are TRBV3-1 and TRBJ2-3; no clear D gene. Trimming removed 0 bases from V and 4 bases from J, with 11 bases in between. Germline V CDR1 and CDR2: LGHDT, YNNKEL (reference sequence). CDR3 length: 15 amino acids. CDR3 in amino acids: CASSQDWARADTQYF. The CDR3, as DNA: TGTGCCAGCAGCCAAGATTGGGCTCGCGCAGATACGCAGTATTTT.

This clonotype has a count of ten or more. The gene calls are TRBV3-1 and TRBJ1-5; unclear D gene. V gave up 3 bases and J gave up 4 bases, with 7 bases separating them. The CDR3 loop spans 13 amino acids. CDR1 is LGHDT, CDR2 YNNKEL, per germline (reference sequence). CDR3 DNA sequence: TGTGCCAGCAGCCAGGGGTTTAATCAGCCCCAGCATTTT. Translated, it gives CASSQGFNQPQHF.

The sample holds a few counts of this clonotype. The chain recombines TRBV27 with TRBJ2-1, with TRBD2 matching 16 bases. V shed 6 bases, J shed 13 bases, and the junction held 21 bases outside the gene matches. The germline V gene encodes CDR1 MNHEY and CDR2 SMNVEV (reference sequence). The CDR3 extends over 19 amino acids. The CDR3, as DNA: TGTGCCAGCAGCCGGGCCCCCGGGACTAGCGGGGGGGCATCCCCTCATCAGTTCTTC. It yields the protein CASSRAPGTSGGASPHQFF.

The chain couples TRBV5-1 to TRBJ1-6, with 9 positions matching TRBD1. J lost 9 bases, V lost 1 base, and 8 bases had no gene match. Germline CDR1 reads SGHRS; CDR2 reads YFSETQ. This CDR3 comprises 16 residues. The CDR3: CASSLRTGDIVSPLHF. CDR3 nucleotide sequence: TGCGCCAGCAGCTTGAGGACAGGGGACATAGTTTCACCCCTCCACTTT.

The chain employs TRBV14 and TRBJ2-2; TRBD1 is a possible D gene (5 bases). This CDR3 contains 13 residues. V lost 1 base and J lost 6, with 6 bases in between. Germline CDR1 is SGHDN and CDR2 is FVKESK. As DNA, the CDR3 is TGTGCCAGCAGCCAAGCAGGGTCCGGGGAGCTGTTTTTT. Residues: CASSQAGSGELFF.

This clonotype showed up many times. The gene calls are TRBV7-3 and TRBJ2-5; 14 bases line up with TRBD2. Germline values: CDR1 SGHTA, CDR2 FQGTGA. This CDR3 has 18 amino acids. Losses at the gene ends were 0 bases for V and 1 base for J; bases not matched to a gene: 4. The CDR3 DNA reads TGTGCCAGCAGCTTAACTGGGACTAGCGGGGGATCCCAAGAGACCCAGTACTTC. This gives the protein CASSLTGTSGGSQETQYF.

This clonotype appeared many times. The chain employs TRBV27 and TRBJ1-2; D perhaps matches TRBD1 (5 bases). Trimming took 5 bases from V and 2 from J, leaving 12 bases between them. This CDR3 spans 14 amino acids. Germline loops: CDR1 MNHEY, CDR2 SMNVEV (reference sequence). The CDR3 DNA sequence: TGTGCCAGCAGTCCCCGGCAGGGAAACTATGGCTACACCTTC. Translating it yields CASSPRQGNYGYTF.

This clonotype was observed at least ten times. The V call is TRBV28, the J call TRBJ1-5; TRBD1 matches 7 bases. V was pared by 6 bases and J by 5 bases, with 7 bases of the junction left unmatched. The CDR3 is made up of 14 amino acids. CDR1 is MDHEN and CDR2 is SYDVKM in the germline V gene. The CDR3 bases are TGTGCCAGCAGAGAGGGGGCGAGGTATCAGCCCCAGCATTTT. As protein: CASREGARYQPQHF.

This clonotype has at least ten counts. J is TRBJ2-1 and V is TRBV11-2, with a weak D call TRBD2 (7 bases). Trimming took off 1 base at V and 10 bases at J, with 23 bases between the two ends. Per germline, CDR1 SGHAT and CDR2 FQNNGV. The CDR3 extends over 17 amino acids. DNA for the CDR3: TGTGCCAGCAGCTTAGTAAAAGGGGGGCGGGGGACGCGGGAGCAGTTCTTC. Encoded protein: CASSLVKGGRGTREQFF.

The chain has TRBV27 and TRBJ1-1; 7 positions match TRBD1. The CDR3 has 13 amino acids. Per germline, CDR1 MNHEY and CDR2 SMNVEV (reference sequence). The V and J ends lost 7 bases and 9 bases, in that order; junction bases with no gene match: 11. The CDR3, as DNA: TGTGCCAGCACCTTGGGACAGTCGGGGAAAGCTTTCTTT. Protein sequence: CASTLGQSGKAFF.

This clonotype has only a few counts. One end of the junction fails to match germline, which may point to a read error. The V gene is TRBV2, the J gene TRBJ1-1; the D gene is possibly TRBD1 (6 bases). CDR1 is SNHLY, CDR2 FYNNEI, per germline. This CDR3 comprises 13 residues. The CDR3 region is CASSEARDTEVFF. In DNA, the CDR3 is TGTGCCAGCAGTGAAGCAAGGGACACTGAAGTTTTCTTT.

The chain is built from TRBV20-1 and TRBJ2-1; no firm D call. The CDR3 covers 17 residues. V dropped 0 bases and J dropped 0 bases, with 15 bases sitting between them. The V gene's germline CDR1 is DFQATT and CDR2 SNEGSKA (reference sequence). As DNA, the CDR3 is TGCAGTGCTAGAGATTCGGAAGGTCAGAGCTCCTACAATGAGCAGTTCTTC. It is translated as CSARDSEGQSSYNEQFF.

The sample holds many counts of this clonotype. This chain joins TRBV12-3 or TRBV12-4 and TRBJ2-2; possibly TRBD1 or TRBD2 for D (6 bases each). The CDR3 length is 14 residues. V shed 7 bases and J shed 4 bases, with 13 bases lying between them. This chain's CDR3 is CASTLRGGTGELFF. The CDR3 nucleotides are TGTGCCAGCACCCTCAGGGGAGGCACCGGGGAGCTGTTTTTT.

The chain combines TRBV13 with TRBJ2-3; D unresolved. Germline V lookup: CDR1 PRHDT, CDR2 FYEKMQ (reference sequence). The CDR3 has 13 amino acids. The V and J ends lost 5 bases and 2 bases respectively, with 8 bases between them. The CDR3 is CASSEQVTDTQYF. CDR3 sequence (DNA): TGTGCCAGCAGCGAGCAGGTCACAGATACGCAGTATTTT.

This clonotype was seen only a few times. The CDR3 protein is CASTWTGGNGYTF. CDR3 nucleotide sequence: TGTGCCAGCACCTGGACAGGGGGGAATGGCTACACCTTC. The chain recombines TRBV7-2 with TRBJ1-2; TRBD1 aligns across 10 bases. This CDR3 is 13 amino acids long. Per germline, CDR1 SGHTA and CDR2 FQGNSA. Trimming took 7 bases from V and 6 from J; bases not matched to a gene: 5.

This clonotype was found a few times. V is TRBV7-2 and J is TRBJ1-5, with D unresolved. The germline V and J ends were trimmed by 8 bases and 4 bases, with 18 bases remaining between them. The germline V gene has CDR1 SGHTA and CDR2 FQGNSA. The length of the CDR3 is 15 residues. CDR3 in amino acids: CASGKGDSINQPQHF. The CDR3 nucleotides read TGTGCCAGCGGGAAAGGTGACTCAATTAATCAGCCCCAGCATTTT.